This T cell receptor beta chain emerged from a study of metastatic and nonmetastatic thyroid tumors. At the level of the study: Malignant thyroid and benign thyroid patients provided blood and tumor or nodule tissue whose repertoires were compared.

This clone was seen a few times. The antigen is not known. A read error may be the cause here, since a much bigger clone is one base away. Study findings and constraints: Patients with malignant thyroid tumors reportedly had significantly higher TCR beta diversity than those with benign nodules, in blood and tumor.

The CDR3 length is 15 residues. Germline CDR1 reads MNHNS; CDR2 reads SASEGT. V was shortened by 5 bases and J by 0 bases, with 11 bases between the two germline ends. None of the patients had undergone any treatment ahead of thyroid surgery. As handled by the study authors: Built for papillary thyroid cancer, a distant-metastasis classifier drew on CDR3 differences across clinicopathological groups. TCRdb re-processed the PCR reads through MiXCR. TCRdb, rather than the study authors, made the V and J calls. The table includes about 39,000 clones, about 17% detected once. V usage is TRBV6-1 and J usage is TRBJ2-1; no definite D call. The clonotype comes from a female donor with papillary thyroid cancer or a benign thyroid nodule (not recorded which). Some clones in this sample may be carry-over from other donors' samples. The sequencing input was blood. The CDR3 DNA sequence: TGTGCCAGCAGTCCCTACTCGAACTCCTACAATGAGCAGTTCTTC. Translated: CASSPYSNSYNEQFF.